This passage covers 14 T cell receptor beta chains from one sample sequenced in a study of naive and memory T cell subsets. The beta constant-region primer was an equimolar mix of two oligonucleotides covering TRBC1 and TRBC2. TCRdb reanalysed the UMI-ligation and nested PCR reads using MiXCR and keeps one entry per CDR3 protein. Of about 21,000 distinct CDR3 sequences detected, roughly 9.6% appear once; the ten largest clones hold about a sixth. Sequenced input: central memory CD8+ T cells from blood. These receptors came from a human donor in good health.

This clonotype appeared many times. The genes are TRBV7-9 and TRBJ1-5, with TRBD1 matching over 10 bases. J lost 7 bases, V lost 2 bases, and 11 bases had no gene match. This CDR3 is 17 amino acids long. Germline CDR1 reads SEHNR; CDR2 reads FQNEAQ (reference sequence). CDR3 sequence: CASSLQMRQGAEQPQHF. The CDR3 DNA reads TGTGCCAGCAGCTTACAAATGAGACAGGGGGCAGAACAGCCCCAGCATTTT.

The chain combines TRBV7-9 with TRBJ2-5; weak D call: TRBD2 (5 bases). The CDR3 sequence is 16 residues long. V lost 4 bases to trimming and J lost 5 bases, with 20 bases between them. CDR1 is SEHNR, CDR2 FQNEAQ, per germline (reference sequence). Here the CDR3 DNA reads TGTGCCAGCAGCTCAACAACGGGTTTTAGCGTCGAGACCCAGTACTTC. Residues: CASSSTTGFSVETQYF.

For this clonotype: This could be a read error, since a much larger clone is one nucleotide away. The rearrangement links TRBV12-5 to TRBJ2-5, with 10 bases that match TRBD1. This CDR3 comprises 13 residues. Germline CDR1 and CDR2: LGHNT and FRNRAP. The V and J ends lost 4 bases and 6 bases, in that order; junction bases with no gene match: 2. The CDR3 DNA follows: TGTGCTAGTGGTTGGGACAGGGGAAAGACCCAGTACTTC. It is translated as CASGWDRGKTQYF.

V usage is TRBV29-1 and J usage is TRBJ1-3; 7 bases match TRBD1. CDR3 size: 14 residues. With 8 bases clipped from V and 0 bases from J, the junction kept 7 bases outside the gene matches. Germline-derived CDR1 and CDR2 are SQVTM and ANQGSEA. CDR3 nucleotides: TGCAGCACCCAGACAGGGCACTCTGGAAACACCATATATTTT. Translated: CSTQTGHSGNTIYF.

J is TRBJ2-1 and V is TRBV5-5; tentative D call: TRBD2 (5 bases). Trimming shortened V by 0 bases and J by 6 bases, and 13 bases separated the two germline ends. From germline, CDR1 is SGHKS and CDR2 YYEKEE (reference sequence). The CDR3 is 15 residues long. CDR3 amino acids: CASSLGPGTGNEQFF. In DNA form, the CDR3 reads TGTGCCAGCAGCTTGGGGCCGGGAACTGGCAATGAGCAGTTCTTC.

This clonotype was detected ten times or more. This CDR3 is CASSPQGGAPTIEAFF. The CDR3 nucleotides are TGTGCCAGCAGCCCACAGGGTGGAGCCCCGACTATTGAAGCTTTCTTT. The chain carries TRBV11-2 and TRBJ1-1, with a weak D call TRBD1 (6 bases). The length of the CDR3 is 16 residues. Per germline, CDR1 SGHAT and CDR2 FQNNGV. V was clipped by 5 bases and J by 7 bases, with 23 bases between them.

This clonotype is classed as medium-sized. The chain joins TRBV29-1 to TRBJ2-7; possibly TRBD1 or TRBD2 for D (5 bases each). V lost 4 bases, J lost 2 bases, and 12 bases lay in between. Germline CDR1 SQVTM, CDR2 ANQGSEA. The CDR3 extends over 13 amino acids. The CDR3 loop reads CSVVAADTYEQYF. The CDR3 DNA sequence: TGCAGCGTTGTGGCAGCGGACACCTACGAGCAGTACTTC.

This clonotype was observed a few times. The V gene is TRBV7-9, the J gene TRBJ2-2; D gene unclear. The germline CDR1 and CDR2 sequences are SEHNR and FQNEAQ (reference sequence). The CDR3 totals 14 residues. Trimming stripped 4 bases from V and 6 bases from J, with 12 bases between. CDR3 DNA: TGTGCCAGCAGCTATGCGAGGACCGCCGGGGAGCTGTTTTTT. Its protein is CASSYARTAGELFF.

The gene calls are TRBV6-1 and TRBJ2-3; D unclear. Between the trimmed V and J ends, which lost 1 base and 4 bases, there was a span of 15 bases. The CDR3 extends over 16 amino acids. Germline CDR1 MNHNS, CDR2 SASEGT. The chain's CDR3 is CASSEGPSTVADTQYF. The CDR3 region has the DNA TGTGCCAGCAGTGAAGGCCCTTCGACGGTGGCAGATACGCAGTATTTT.

The chain couples TRBV20-1 to TRBJ2-7, with D maybe TRBD2 (5 bases). With 5 bases removed from V and 1 base from J, the gap between germline ends came to 12 bases. This CDR3 has 13 amino acids. Germline CDR1 DFQATT, CDR2 SNEGSKA (reference sequence). The CDR3 DNA sequence: TGCAGTGCTTCCGACTACCTATCCTACGAGCAGTACTTC. Amino acids: CSASDYLSYEQYF.

The V and J genes are TRBV10-1 and TRBJ1-5; the D is unclear. The CDR3 runs 15 residues. The V and J ends lost 6 bases and 2 bases respectively, with 14 bases between them. Germline lookup yields CDR1 WNHNN and CDR2 SYGVQD (reference sequence). The CDR3 protein is CASRSWKGGNQPQHF. The CDR3 DNA reads as TGCGCCAGCAGGAGCTGGAAGGGCGGCAATCAGCCCCAGCATTTT.

The chain recombines TRBV5-1 with TRBJ2-3; D possibly corresponds to TRBD2 (6 bases). The CDR3 spans 19 residues. V lost 1 base and J 2 bases, leaving 23 bases between the germline ends. Germline assignment: CDR1 SGHRS and CDR2 YFSETQ. As DNA, the CDR3 is TGCGCCAGCAGCTTGTACGGTCCGCGGGACTCTAGTTCCACAGATACGCAGTATTTT. This translates into CASSLYGPRDSSSTDTQYF. Based on the CDR3 plus reference TRBV5-1 and TRBJ2-3, the full variable domain is KAGVTQTPRYLIKTRGQQVTLSCSPISGHRSVSWYQQTPGQGLQFLFEYFSETQRNKGNFPGRFSGRQFSNSRSEMNVSTLELGDSALYLCASSLYGPRDSSSTDTQYFGPGTRLTVL.

This clonotype qualifies as medium-sized. V gene TRBV15 combines with J gene TRBJ1-6; D remains ambiguous. The CDR3 contains 13 residues. Germline V CDR1 and CDR2: LNHNV, YYDKDF (reference sequence). V was trimmed by 5 bases and J by 14 bases, leaving 16 bases between them. CDR3 sequence (DNA): TGTGCCACCAGCCCTGGGTGGGGATTCACCCTCCACTTT. Protein: CATSPGWGFTLHF.

This clonotype was seen more than once but under ten times. This chain links TRBV7-9 with TRBJ2-6, with D possibly matching TRBD1 (5 bases). The CDR3 is made up of 13 amino acids. Deletions cut 9 bases from V and 1 base from J, with 7 bases between. The germline V gene encodes CDR1 SEHNR and CDR2 FQNEAQ (reference sequence). The DNA for the CDR3 is TGTGCCAGACAGGCGTCTGGGGCCAACGTCCTGACTTTC. This translates into CARQASGANVLTF.